This T cell receptor (beta chain) was sequenced for a study of cytomegalovirus exposure and HLA in healthy donors (dated by TCRdb to between 2016 and 2019). Context from the whole study: According to an earlier analysis of a few hundred of the donors, about 179 million T cells yielded approximately 120 million unique TCR beta sequences and roughly 280 Gb of sequence data. An earlier analysis of 587 of the donors used high-throughput TCR beta sequencing to judge whether each TCR beta V gene segment behaved as functional or pseudogenic. Rather than using new phenotypic data, the later analysis identified candidate immune exposures from TCR beta sequences and from how often those sequences occurred across donors. Every repertoire in the discovery cohort had been generated on one and the same sequencing platform. Of the approximately 400 genotyped donors, about 80% fell in the genetic ancestry cluster associated with self-reported Caucasian donors. Because of strong linkage in the cohort, five DR-DQ haplotypes were treated as single units for association and clustering. Donor age, sex, ethnicity and CMV serostatus were compiled alongside the repertoire data. A later analysis re-examined previously published TCR beta repertoires from just over 650 donors and added high-resolution HLA genotyping to investigate patterns of TCR occurrence. Roughly 300 gigabases of sequencing data and tens of millions of unique TCR sequences were included in an early release covering under 650 HLA-typed donors. Along with the approximately 600-subject first cohort, a separate validation cohort of over a hundred different subjects was used. HLA typing covered class I and class II loci at four-digit resolution. In a later genetic analysis, genome-wide SNP genotypes for about 55% of the roughly 700 donors were used, and that subset was treated as a discovery cohort. The study aimed to test whether signatures of past pathogen exposure could be identified by cataloging public T cell receptors. The number of donors typed differed by locus, with about 620-630 for A, B, C, DRB1 and DQB1, around 500 for DQA1, approximately 570 for DPA1, and some 470 for DPB1. Using immunosequencing, the study profiled T cell repertoires from 500 to 800 subjects and related those repertoires to cytomegalovirus serostatus. High-throughput TCR immunosequencing, statistical association of individual TCRs with disease status, and machine learning were combined to predict cytomegalovirus infection status. Among almost 400 genotyped donors of the cohort, an average of 235,054 unique TCR beta nucleotide sequences were sequenced per donor, approximately 20% of them non-productive. Paper-wide results and their limitations: The classifier was reported to diagnose cytomegalovirus status with high specificity and sensitivity in both the original cohort and the validation cohort. A cluster of highly shared sequence variants was judged likely to be a technical artifact of the sequencing pipeline. Specific HLA alleles were associated with 15,000 to 20,000 TCR beta sequences at a false discovery rate of 0.05 in a later analysis. Most CMV-associated TCR beta chains appeared to be HLA-restricted in a later analysis, and the HLA associations seemed to be driven largely by CMV exposure. Strong co-occurrence of HLA alleles, especially DR and DQ, made assigning TCR associations to individual alleles difficult. In the study, roughly 160 TCR beta chains were listed as associated with cytomegalovirus. Presence/absence analyses assumed roughly uniform sequencing depth across donors, an assumption that may not hold. A further reported finding was that TCR beta sequences accurately predicted the HLA-A and HLA-B alleles for most subjects in the first cohort. Because the 87-base-pair reads could not distinguish some IMGT-functional V segments, including TRBV6-2 and TRBV6-3, those segments were excluded. Compared with equally common non-associated chains, HLA-associated TCR beta chains in a later analysis were more clonally expanded and had lower generation probabilities. In a later genetic analysis, a missense DCLRE1C variant was associated with V-gene and J-gene trimming of TCR beta chains, and the association was replicated in an independent cohort. About 17 rarely observed V segments, including chromosome 9 orphons, were excluded from the earlier analysis of several hundred of the donors because counts were too low. An earlier analysis of approximately 540 of the donors showed that most TCR beta V segments appeared in productive rearrangements either about 90% or about 30% of the time, which broadly matched IMGT annotations. Most TCR sequences were seen in very few donors, while some public TCRs were found in many individuals. It was suggested by the authors that the approach could potentially be generalized to other disease states and immunological phenotypes. Compared with the approximately 720-donor mean, donors in an Asian-associated ancestry cluster had fewer N-insertions in productive TCRs, according to a later genetic analysis. Only TCR beta chains were sequenced in this cohort, and the absence of alpha or paired-chain data limited detectable features. Several of the top co-occurrence clusters appeared to be linked to parvovirus B19, influenza, CMV and Epstein-Barr virus, according to a later analysis. CMV serostatus was the only immune exposure information available for the cohort. Because HLA typing was missing for some donors at each locus, association tests included only the typed subset. In a later analysis, TCR association rates were found to vary across HLA loci, with the most associated TCRs seen for DRB1 alleles and the fewest for HLA-C alleles. Linkage disequilibrium might explain the correlated functional status among segregating V segments, but an unknown experimental factor could not be excluded. Three of the identified cytomegalovirus-associated TCR beta chains were confirmed in vitro to be specific for cytomegalovirus antigens.

The cohort was made up of 666 healthy bone marrow donors. At the time of sampling, all cohort members were nominally healthy, though unrecorded immune exposures were likely present. The donor was CMV seronegative and was included in the group of a few hundred seronegative cohort members. Each donor provided a peripheral blood sample, and peripheral blood mononuclear cells were used for TCR beta sequencing. The Qiagen DNeasy Blood Extraction Kit was used to extract genomic DNA from the blood cell samples. Turning to this clone: Which antigen it targets is not known. One base away there is no much larger clone; base qualities are not given.

The CDR3 numbers 14 residues from cysteine through phenylalanine. Only the CDR3 portion is preserved as DNA: 42 bases, with reading frame beginning at the first base. V is shortened by 4 bases, J by 5 bases, and the region joining them spans 9 bases. Looking up the germline V gene yields CDR1 SNHLY and CDR2 FYNNEI. Library preparation was by the immunoSEQ multiplex PCR assay. For the multiplex PCR, a mixture combining 60 forward primers for TCR Vbeta segments and 13 reverse primers for TCR Jbeta segments was used. A multiplex PCR assay on genomic DNA amplified the CDR3 region of rearranged TCR beta genes. Amplified TCR beta libraries were sequenced as 87-base-pair reads on the Illumina HiSeq System. The study's processing was this. A later analysis counted about 82 million unique TCR beta chains across the 690 or so repertoires, and some 11 million of these chains were shared by at least two donors. Raw reads were error-corrected and collapsed into unique sequences with a nearest-neighbor algorithm that merged closely related sequences to remove PCR and sequencing errors. To assign V, D and J gene segments, CDR3 sequences were aligned to IMGT reference sequences. For a sequence to be retained, a match of at least six nucleotides was required to both a V gene segment and a J gene segment. A rearrangement counted as productive if the CDR3 had no stop codons and remained in frame with V and J, and every other rearrangement counted as non-productive. Following IMGT convention, CDR3 was defined as the stretch from the second conserved V-encoded cysteine up to the conserved J-encoded phenylalanine. The earlier analysis of about 590 of the donors excluded sequences that lacked an unambiguous match to a single V gene segment. An earlier analysis of a few hundred of the donors called V segments functional above 56.7% productive rearrangements and segregating when the between-donor standard deviation exceeded 5%. A statistical classification framework was developed to diagnose cytomegalovirus status using the catalog of TCR beta chain sequences. In a later analysis, V and J genes were assigned by comparing TCR nucleotide sequences against IMGT/GENE-DB human TR gene sequences. Using the TCRdist pipeline, a later analysis assigned CDR3 sequences along with most-parsimonious VDJ recombination scenarios. In a later analysis, each TCR beta chain was defined by its CDR3 amino acid sequence together with its V-gene family, and reads lacking a unique V-gene family were excluded. To address suspected cross-contamination and a sequencing artifact, a later analysis removed over 500 highly shared, low-generation-probability nucleotide sequences. In a later analysis, a clonal expansion index for each public chain was calculated from normalized within-repertoire ranks of inferred template counts. In a later analysis, generation probabilities were computed using a VDJ recombination model fitted to out-of-frame rearrangements, and the results were checked against IGoR. Hypergeometric tests were used in a later analysis to score TCR-TCR, TCR-HLA and TCR-CMV co-occurrence, with a repertoire-size bias correction applied to the TCR pairs. False discovery rates were estimated in a later analysis by permuting HLA or CMV assignments 20 times. In a later analysis, co-occurring TCRs were grouped with DBSCAN, and TCRdist sequence similarity was added when clustering was performed within HLA-allele-positive subsets. Repertoires with fewer than 30,000 or more than 120,000 public chains were left out of co-occurrence clustering, as were five repertoires with anomalous nucleotide sharing. TCRdb's version of the immuneACCESS table is confined to in-frame rearrangements and falls short of the full clone set. An unresolved V gene accounts for under half of the shortfall where checked; the remainder is of unknown origin. The V and J calls and the clone size are those of that table, but D and trimming were determined from the DNA. The sample table shows 180,000 or so clones, and about four fifths are seen once. The top ten hold about 2.5% of the sample.

What was sequenced was PBMCs. The TCR comes from a woman in her 50s in good health and CMV-seronegative. The V and J segments used are TRBV2 and TRBJ1-6, with the D gene call left open. The encoded CDR3 is CASSVFQDNSPLHF. The DNA sequence is TGTGCCAGCAGTGTTTTCCAGGATAATTCACCCCTCCACTTT.